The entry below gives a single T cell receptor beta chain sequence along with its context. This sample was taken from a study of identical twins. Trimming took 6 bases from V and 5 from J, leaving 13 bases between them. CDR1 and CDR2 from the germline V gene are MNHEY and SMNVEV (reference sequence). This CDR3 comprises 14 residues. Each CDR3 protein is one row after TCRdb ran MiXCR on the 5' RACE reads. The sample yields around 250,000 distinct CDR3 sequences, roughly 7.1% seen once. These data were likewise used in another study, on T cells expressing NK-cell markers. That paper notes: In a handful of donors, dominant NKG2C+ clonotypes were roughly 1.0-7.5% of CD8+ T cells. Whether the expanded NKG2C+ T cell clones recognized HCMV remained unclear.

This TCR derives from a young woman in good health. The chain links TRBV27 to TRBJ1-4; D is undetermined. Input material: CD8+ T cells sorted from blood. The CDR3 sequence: CASSRNPGNEKLFF. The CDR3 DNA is TGTGCCAGCAGCCGAAACCCGGGGAATGAAAAACTGTTTTTT.